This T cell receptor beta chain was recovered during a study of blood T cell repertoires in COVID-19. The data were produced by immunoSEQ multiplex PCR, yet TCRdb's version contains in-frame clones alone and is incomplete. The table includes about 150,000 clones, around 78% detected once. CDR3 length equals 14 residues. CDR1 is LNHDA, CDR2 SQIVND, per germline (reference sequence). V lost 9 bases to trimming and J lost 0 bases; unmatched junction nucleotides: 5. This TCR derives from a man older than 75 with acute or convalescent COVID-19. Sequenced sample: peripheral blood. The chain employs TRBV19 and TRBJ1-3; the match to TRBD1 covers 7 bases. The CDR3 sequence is CASRDSFSGNTIYF. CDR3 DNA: TGTGCCAGCCGGGACAGTTTCTCTGGAAACACCATATATTTT.